The 23 T cell receptor beta chains given below trace back to one sample, sequenced in a study of shared clonotypes between healthy human individuals. Clones were read by immunoSEQ multiplex PCR, and TCRdb kept only the in-frame ones, dropping some. The top ten hold under 0.15% of the sample, which has 2 million to 2.5 million clones, about 95% seen once. Sequencing used naive CD4+ T cells sorted from blood. The subset: CD45RA+ positively selected. The source is a man aged 18 to 29 in good health.

This chain connects TRBV19 to TRBJ1-1; TRBD1 agrees at 8 bases. The CDR3 runs 15 residues. Germline-derived CDR1 and CDR2 are LNHDA and SQIVND (reference sequence). V lost 5 bases, J lost 4 bases, and 9 bases stayed unmatched. In DNA form, the CDR3 reads TGTGCCAGTAGTGCCCGGACAGGGCCGACCACTGAAGCTTTCTTT. It specifies CASSARTGPTTEAFF.

V usage is TRBV6-5 and J usage is TRBJ2-7, with D perhaps assigned TRBD1 or TRBD2 (5 bases each). CDR1 is MNHEY, CDR2 SVGAGI, per germline. The V end lost 0 bases, the J end lost 5 bases, and 14 bases lay between the germline ends. CDR3 size: 15 residues. The CDR3 sequence: CASSYSGVGWDEQYF. The DNA for the CDR3 is TGTGCCAGCAGTTACTCGGGGGTGGGCTGGGACGAGCAGTACTTC.

This chain uses TRBV10-2 with TRBJ1-2; 8 bases line up with TRBD1. Per germline, CDR1 WSHSY and CDR2 SAAADI. This CDR3 has 13 amino acids. Trimming at V came to 3 bases and at J to 6 bases, leaving 3 bases not matched to a gene. CDR3 sequence (DNA): TGCGCCAGCAGTGAACAGGGGGGAAATGGCTACACCTTC. Translating gives CASSEQGGNGYTF.

The chain uses TRBV11-2 and TRBJ2-7; 8 positions agree with TRBD2. Germline V gives CDR1 SGHAT, CDR2 FQNNGV. The CDR3 extends over 15 amino acids. J was trimmed by 1 base and V by 6 bases; bases with no gene match: 8. The CDR3 loop reads CASRIRLAGSYEQYF. The CDR3 DNA follows: TGTGCCAGCAGAATAAGGCTAGCGGGTTCCTACGAGCAGTACTTC.

This sequence joins TRBV7-8 and TRBJ1-2; D gene unclear. The CDR3 is 12 amino acids. The ends were cut back, 1 base at V and 6 bases at J, with 6 bases in the middle. Per the germline V gene, CDR1 is SGHVS and CDR2 is FQNEAQ. As DNA, the CDR3 is TGTGCCAGCAGCTTAGATGGTAATGGCTACACCTTC. It is translated as CASSLDGNGYTF.

V is TRBV10-1 and J is TRBJ1-1; D may be TRBD1 (6 bases). Germline V lookup: CDR1 WNHNN, CDR2 SYGVQD (reference sequence). CDR3 length: 13 amino acids. The V end lost 6 bases, the J end lost 5 bases, and 13 bases lay between the germline ends. The CDR3 DNA sequence: TGCGCCAGCAGCCCAGGGGTTTTGACTGAAGCTTTCTTT. Translation gives CASSPGVLTEAFF.

The chain is built from TRBV5-4 and TRBJ2-5; D uncertain. Germline assignment: CDR1 SGHNT and CDR2 YYREEE (reference sequence). Trimming removed 5 bases at V and 0 bases at J, with 8 bases between. The CDR3 spans 13 residues. CDR3 in amino acids: CASSGRDQETQYF. DNA for the CDR3: TGTGCCAGCAGTGGTAGGGACCAAGAGACCCAGTACTTC. The entire variable domain, with the rest obtained from reference TRBV5-4 and TRBJ2-5, is as follows: ETGVTQSPTHLIKTRGQQVTLRCSSQSGHNTVSWYQQALGQGPQFIFQYYREEENGRGNFPPRFSGLQFPNYSSELNVNALELDDSALYLCASSGRDQETQYFGPGTRLLVL.

This chain uses TRBV5-1 with TRBJ2-5, with D unresolved. The CDR3 consists of 13 residues. Trimming cost V 4 bases and J 1 base, with 8 bases left between them. Germline V gene data show CDR1 as SGHRS and CDR2 as YFSETQ. The CDR3 spells CASSVVIQETQYF. The CDR3 DNA is TGCGCCAGCAGCGTCGTGATCCAAGAGACCCAGTACTTC.

V usage is TRBV11-2 and J usage is TRBJ2-7; 11 positions match TRBD2. Germline values: CDR1 SGHAT, CDR2 FQNNGV. This CDR3 spans 16 amino acids. The trim removed 5 bases at V and 1 base at J, leaving 7 bases unmatched. The CDR3 DNA sequence: TGTGCCAGCAGCCCCCTAGCGGGGGGCTGGTCCTACGAGCAGTACTTC. It encodes CASSPLAGGWSYEQYF.

In its sample, this clone was seen once. The rearrangement links TRBV6-6 to TRBJ1-2, with D tentatively TRBD1 (5 bases). V lost 6 bases and J lost 10, with 18 bases in between. From germline, CDR1 is MNHNY and CDR2 SVGAGI (reference sequence). CDR3 length: 13 amino acids. This chain's CDR3 is CASSPGQDSYYTF. The CDR3 nucleotides are TGTGCCAGCAGCCCCGGACAAGATTCTTACTACACCTTC.

This clone was seen only once. The rearrangement uses TRBV18 and TRBJ2-1; 9 bases line up with TRBD1. Germline lookup yields CDR1 KGHSH and CDR2 LQKENI. This CDR3 has 13 amino acids. V lost 6 bases to trimming and J lost 8 bases; unmatched junction nucleotides: 5. Here the CDR3 reads CASSQTGGHEQFF. The CDR3 coding sequence is TGTGCCAGCTCTCAAACAGGGGGCCATGAGCAGTTCTTC. Complete variable domain (other parts from reference TRBV18 and TRBJ2-1): NAGVMQNPRHLVRRRGQEARLRCSPMKGHSHVYWYRQLPEEGLKFMVYLQKENIIDESGMPKERFSAEFPKEGPSILRIQQVVRGDSAAYFCASSQTGGHEQFFGPGTRLTVL.

This chain uses TRBV13 with TRBJ1-1, with D possibly TRBD1 on 5 matching bases. V shed 5 bases and J shed 1 base, with 8 bases lying between them. Germline V gene sequence: CDR1 PRHDT, CDR2 FYEKMQ (reference sequence). The CDR3 covers 13 residues. The CDR3 DNA reads as TGTGCCAGCAGCATAGACAGGAACACTGAAGCTTTCTTT. Translating it yields CASSIDRNTEAFF.

This clone was picked up one time. Other DNA sequences in this sample translate to the same CDR3. V usage is TRBV29-1 and J usage is TRBJ1-1; 10 bases fit TRBD1. Trimming removed 7 bases from V and 0 bases from J; junction bases left unmatched: 5. This CDR3 has 14 residues. Germline values: CDR1 SQVTM, CDR2 ANQGSEA. Written as DNA, the CDR3 is TGCAGCGCCGGGACAGGGGCTATGAACACTGAAGCTTTCTTT. This sequence encodes CSAGTGAMNTEAFF.

The J gene is TRBJ1-5, the V gene TRBV30; 9 nucleotides agree with TRBD1. CDR3 length equals 15 residues. Germline loops: CDR1 GTSNPN, CDR2 SVGIG (reference sequence). V was clipped by 2 bases and J by 5 bases; unmatched bases: 7. CDR3 nucleotide sequence: TGTGCCTGGAGTCCCCCCGGGACAGGGCATCAGCCCCAGCATTTT. Translation gives CAWSPPGTGHQPQHF.

The chain carries TRBV7-8 and TRBJ2-7; D may be TRBD2 (6 bases). Germline-derived CDR1 and CDR2 are SGHVS and FQNEAQ. V lost 6 bases, J lost 6 bases, and 21 bases lay in between. The CDR3 is 15 amino acids. The CDR3 protein is CASREPGGTFTEQYF. CDR3 sequence (DNA): TGTGCCAGCAGAGAACCTGGGGGGACGTTCACCGAGCAGTACTTC. Full variable domain (rest looked up from reference TRBV7-8 and TRBJ2-7): GAGVSQSPRYKVAKRGQDVALRCDPISGHVSLFWYQQALGQGPEFLTYFQNEAQLDKSGLPSDRFFAERPEGSVSTLKIQRTQQEDSAVYLCASREPGGTFTEQYFGPGTRLTVT.

The chain is built from TRBV2 and TRBJ2-7; D perhaps matches TRBD2 (5 bases). The V end was cut by 3 bases, the J end by 0 bases, with 12 bases between. CDR1 and CDR2 (germline): SNHLY, FYNNEI. The CDR3 runs to 15 residues. The CDR3 protein is CASSDGGLSSYEQYF. CDR3 coding DNA: TGTGCCAGCAGTGATGGCGGGCTGAGCTCCTACGAGCAGTACTTC.

The V gene is TRBV23-1, the J gene TRBJ1-6, with D tentatively TRBD1 (5 bases). TRBV23-1 is assigned to the ORF class and has an uncertain function. The ends were cut back, 7 bases at V and 7 bases at J, with 11 bases in the middle. The CDR3 contains 13 residues. The CDR3 region is CASTGGKNSPLHF. The CDR3 bases are TGCGCCAGCACTGGGGGGAAGAATTCACCCCTCCACTTT.

The CDR3, as DNA: TGCGCCAGCAGGCCGGGACAGGGGGCAGATACGCAGTATTTT. Translation: CASRPGQGADTQYF. The chain couples TRBV5-1 to TRBJ2-3; 11 positions match TRBD1. The CDR3 loop spans 14 amino acids. V lost 5 bases and J lost 4; bases outside the gene matches: 3. Germline CDR1 is SGHRS and CDR2 is YFSETQ.

The chain is built from TRBV18 and TRBJ2-2, with D possibly being TRBD2 (6 bases). CDR3 length: 14 residues. V was shortened by 6 bases and J by 5 bases, with 13 bases between the two germline ends. CDR1 is KGHSH and CDR2 is LQKENI in the germline V gene. CDR3 residues: CASSRLDATGELFF. In DNA, the CDR3 is TGTGCCAGCTCCCGACTAGACGCTACCGGGGAGCTGTTTTTT.

The rearrangement joins TRBV27 to TRBJ2-7; 7 bases line up with TRBD1. V trimming: 4 bases; J trimming: 4 bases; junction bases outside the gene matches: 7. Germline values: CDR1 MNHEY, CDR2 SMNVEV (reference sequence). This CDR3 spans 14 amino acids. CDR3 bases: TGTGCCAGCAGTTATCGGGACAGCGAATACGAGCAGTACTTC. It translates to CASSYRDSEYEQYF.

The chain combines TRBV7-9 with TRBJ2-1; no reliable D call. Trimming removed 6 bases at V and 1 base at J, with 13 bases between. The germline V gene encodes CDR1 SEHNR and CDR2 FQNEAQ (reference sequence). The CDR3 has 15 residues. This CDR3 reads CASRSQPLSYNEQFF. DNA of the CDR3: TGTGCCAGCAGATCCCAACCACTTTCCTACAATGAGCAGTTCTTC.

V and J are TRBV10-2 and TRBJ2-7; 8 bases line up with TRBD1. J was trimmed by 5 bases and V by 6 bases; bases with no gene match: 9. Germline CDR1 is WSHSY and CDR2 is SAAADI. The CDR3 has 14 residues. Written as DNA, the CDR3 is TGCGCCAGCAGGCGAAGGGCAGGGGGCGACGAGCAGTACTTC. It yields the protein CASRRRAGGDEQYF.

The chain uses TRBV6-5 and TRBJ2-7, with TRBD1 matching over 8 bases. CDR1 is MNHEY, CDR2 SVGAGI, per germline. CDR3 length: 14 residues. V was clipped by 5 bases and J by 2 bases; unmatched bases: 5. The CDR3 DNA sequence: TGTGCCAGCAGTCGCGCCAGGGGGCCCTACGAGCAGTACTTC. Its protein product is CASSRARGPYEQYF.